Each of the 25 T cell receptor beta chains below was sequenced from the same sample in a study of T cell changes during pregnancy in multiple sclerosis. The repertoire was sequenced with immunoSEQ multiplex PCR; TCRdb's copy has only in-frame clones and lacks some. This table has around 81,000 clones, over 85% appearing once. The sequencing here drew on peripheral blood, taken after pregnancy. These receptors all stem from a female donor in good health, enrolled as a control in a pregnancy study.

V and J are TRBV4-1 and TRBJ2-5; the match to TRBD1 covers 7 bases. Trimming removed 1 base from V and 3 bases from J; junction bases left unmatched: 8. The CDR3 loop spans 16 amino acids. Germline lookup yields CDR1 MGHRA and CDR2 YSYEKL. CDR3 in DNA: TGCGCCAGCAGCCAAGTGGACAGGTTCCCGAAAGAGACCCAGTACTTC. It encodes CASSQVDRFPKETQYF.

This chain connects TRBV5-1 to TRBJ2-2; 11 bases map to TRBD1. V dropped 4 bases and J dropped 5; count of bases not matched to a gene: 7. CDR1 is SGHRS, CDR2 YFSETQ, per germline. The CDR3 runs to 16 residues. CDR3 in DNA: TGCGCCAGCAGCGCTATGGGACAGGGGGGTACCGGGGAGCTGTTTTTT. It encodes CASSAMGQGGTGELFF.

The rearrangement uses TRBV9 and TRBJ2-5; TRBD2 agrees at 7 bases. The germline CDR1 and CDR2 sequences are SGDLS and YYNGEE. V lost 0 bases, J lost 2 bases, and 4 bases stayed unmatched. This CDR3 region has 15 residues. CDR3 DNA sequence: TGTGCCAGCAGCGTAGATGGAGCGGGGCAAGAGACCCAGTACTTC. This gives the protein CASSVDGAGQETQYF.

V usage is TRBV6-5 and J usage is TRBJ1-6; tentatively, D is TRBD1 (5 bases). The V gene's germline CDR1 is MNHEY and CDR2 SVGAGI. CDR3 length: 14 amino acids. V lost 7 bases, J lost 7 bases, and 14 bases lay in between. CDR3 bases: TGTGCCAGCACTTCGGGGGGTAGGAATTCACCCCTCCACTTT. Amino acids: CASTSGGRNSPLHF.

The chain recombines TRBV5-1 with TRBJ1-2; the D is unclear. The CDR3 is 13 amino acids. Trimming cost V 1 base and J 2 bases, with 6 bases left between them. CDR1 is SGHRS, CDR2 YFSETQ, per germline. CDR3 amino acids: CASSLSQNYGYTF. The CDR3, as DNA: TGCGCCAGCAGCTTGTCACAGAACTATGGCTACACCTTC.

The chain is built from TRBV23-1 and TRBJ2-7, with TRBD2 matching 7 bases. TRBV23-1 is noted as an ORF with a role that remains uncertain. V lost 6 bases, J lost 2 bases, and 7 bases stayed unmatched. This CDR3 region has 14 residues. CDR3 in DNA: TGCGCCAGCAGAAGGACTAGAAAACCCTACGAGCAGTACTTC. It specifies CASRRTRKPYEQYF.

V gene TRBV9 combines with J gene TRBJ1-1, with unresolved D. Germline V CDR1 and CDR2: SGDLS, YYNGEE. Trimming removed 3 bases at V and 13 bases at J, with 16 bases between. The length of the CDR3 is 12 residues. Written as DNA, the CDR3 is TGTGCCAGCAGCGGTGGAAGGGAGGACGTTTTCTTT. This encodes CASSGGREDVFF.

The V gene is TRBV18, the J gene TRBJ1-3; 7 bases agree with TRBD1. The length of the CDR3 is 18 residues. The V gene's germline CDR1 is KGHSH and CDR2 LQKENI. With 1 base clipped from V and 0 bases from J, the junction kept 9 bases outside the gene matches. CDR3: CASSPRENRGSSGNTIYF. CDR3 nucleotide sequence: TGTGCCAGCTCACCACGGGAAAACAGGGGCAGCTCTGGAAACACCATATATTTT. The variable domain in full, completed from reference TRBV18 and TRBJ1-3, reads NAGVMQNPRHLVRRRGQEARLRCSPMKGHSHVYWYRQLPEEGLKFMVYLQKENIIDESGMPKERFSAEFPKEGPSILRIQQVVRGDSAAYFCASSPRENRGSSGNTIYFGEGSWLTVV.

V and J are TRBV10-1 and TRBJ2-5; 10 bases are a match to TRBD2. Germline V gives CDR1 WNHNN, CDR2 SYGVQD (reference sequence). The CDR3 sequence is 16 residues long. Trimming removed 6 bases from V and 4 bases from J; junction bases left unmatched: 11. The CDR3 sequence is CASSTIAGGGRETQYF. In nucleotides, the CDR3 is TGCGCCAGCAGCACAATAGCGGGGGGCGGACGAGAGACCCAGTACTTC.

This chain joins TRBV2 and TRBJ2-3; possible D gene TRBD1, 6 bases. Germline-derived CDR1 and CDR2 are SNHLY and FYNNEI. The V end was cut by 8 bases, the J end by 1 base, with 13 bases between. The CDR3 contains 14 residues. The CDR3 nucleotides are TGTGCCAGCCGCCCGGCAGGGGGCACAGATACGCAGTATTTT. This codes for CASRPAGGTDTQYF.

J is TRBJ1-2 and V is TRBV5-6, with D perhaps TRBD1 (6 bases). Trimming removed 0 bases at V and 2 bases at J, with 17 bases between. CDR3 length: 17 residues. CDR1 and CDR2 (germline): SGHDT, YYEEEE. Here the CDR3 reads CASSLVGQRRSNYGYTF. As DNA, the CDR3 is TGTGCCAGCAGCTTGGTAGGACAGCGAAGATCCAACTATGGCTACACCTTC.

The chain carries TRBV7-9 and TRBJ1-2; a weak D match, TRBD1 (6 bases). Germline CDR1 reads SEHNR; CDR2 reads FQNEAQ (reference sequence). This CDR3 is 14 amino acids long. With 6 bases removed from V and 6 bases from J, the gap between germline ends came to 17 bases. CDR3 coding DNA: TGTGCCAGCAGATCCCACAGGGAAATTGATGGCTACACCTTC. Its protein product is CASRSHREIDGYTF. Supplemented by reference TRBV7-9 and TRBJ1-2, the full variable domain reads DTGVSQNPRHKITKRGQNVTFRCDPISEHNRLYWYRQTLGQGPEFLTYFQNEAQLEKSRLLSDRFSAERPKGSFSTLEIQRTEQGDSAMYLCASRSHREIDGYTFGSGTRLTVV.

The chain couples TRBV7-9 to TRBJ2-5; TRBD1 aligns across 7 bases. This CDR3 is built from 15 residues. Germline assignment: CDR1 SEHNR and CDR2 FQNEAQ (reference sequence). Losses at the gene ends were 5 bases for V and 0 bases for J; bases not matched to a gene: 6. CDR3 loop: CASSLRQGYQETQYF. Here the CDR3 DNA reads TGTGCCAGCAGCCTAAGACAGGGATACCAAGAGACCCAGTACTTC. The complete variable domain, with remaining parts taken from reference TRBV7-9 and TRBJ2-5, reads DTGVSQNPRHKITKRGQNVTFRCDPISEHNRLYWYRQTLGQGPEFLTYFQNEAQLEKSRLLSDRFSAERPKGSFSTLEIQRTEQGDSAMYLCASSLRQGYQETQYFGPGTRLLVL.

The chain recombines TRBV18 with TRBJ2-3; 7 nucleotides line up with TRBD2. The CDR3 totals 16 residues. Germline values: CDR1 KGHSH, CDR2 LQKENI. Trimming removed 6 bases from V and 1 base from J; junction bases left unmatched: 10. CDR3 DNA: TGTGCCAGCTCTCCCCTGGGCGGGAGCGGCACAGATACGCAGTATTTT. Translation: CASSPLGGSGTDTQYF.

The chain has TRBV19 and TRBJ2-3; the match to TRBD2 covers 11 bases. Germline V gene sequence: CDR1 LNHDA, CDR2 SQIVND (reference sequence). Losses at the gene ends were 3 bases for V and 5 bases for J; bases not matched to a gene: 4. The CDR3 totals 15 residues. In DNA form, the CDR3 reads TGTGCCAGTAGTATGACTAGCGGGGAGCTAGATACGCAGTATTTT. Its translation is CASSMTSGELDTQYF.

The genes are TRBV9 and TRBJ2-1, with unresolved D. CDR1 and CDR2 (germline): SGDLS, YYNGEE. This CDR3 region has 13 residues. Trimming left V 0 bases short and J 5 bases short, with 6 bases between. For the CDR3, the DNA is TGTGCCAGCAGCGTAGCCGACAACAATGAGCAGTTCTTC. Its protein product is CASSVADNNEQFF.

The chain uses TRBV11-1 and TRBJ2-5, with D possibly TRBD1 on 5 matching bases. The CDR3 extends over 14 amino acids. Trimming took 5 bases from V and 2 from J, leaving 12 bases between them. Germline V CDR1 and CDR2: SGHAT, FQDESV (reference sequence). The DNA for the CDR3 is TGTGCCAGCAGCCGTTGGGGCATACAAGAGACCCAGTACTTC. Protein: CASSRWGIQETQYF.

The DNA of the CDR3 is TGCGCCAGCAGCCAACCCTTTCCGGGGGTCCATCTCATGAACACTGAAGCTTTCTTT. This encodes CASSQPFPGVHLMNTEAFF. This sequence joins TRBV4-1 and TRBJ1-1; perhaps TRBD1 as D (5 bases). V was clipped by 2 bases and J by 0 bases, with 22 bases between them. CDR1 and CDR2 from the germline V gene are MGHRA and YSYEKL. CDR3 length: 19 residues.

This rearrangement joins TRBV19 to TRBJ2-2; D remains unclear. This CDR3 contains 15 residues. In germline, CDR1 is LNHDA, CDR2 SQIVND (reference sequence). Trimming cost V 1 base and J 0 bases, with 6 bases left between them. The CDR3 bases are TGTGCCAGTAGTATAGGTATTGCGAACACCGGGGAGCTGTTTTTT. It codes for CASSIGIANTGELFF.

The V and J genes are TRBV29-1 and TRBJ1-2; maybe TRBD1 (5 bases). Trimming removed 4 bases from V and 8 bases from J, with 14 bases in between. The CDR3 covers 12 residues. Germline assignment: CDR1 SQVTM and CDR2 ANQGSEA. The CDR3 loop reads CSVGGPRGGYTF. CDR3 nucleotide sequence: TGCAGCGTTGGGGGCCCTCGTGGGGGCTACACCTTC.

The chain joins TRBV28 to TRBJ2-2, with 9 bases fitting TRBD2. With 5 bases clipped from V and 2 bases from J, the junction kept 6 bases outside the gene matches. Germline CDR1 is MDHEN and CDR2 is SYDVKM. The CDR3 spans 16 residues. CDR3: CASSIYSGSNTGELFF. The DNA of the CDR3 is TGTGCCAGCAGTATTTATAGCGGGAGTAACACCGGGGAGCTGTTTTTT. The full variable domain, rest sourced from reference TRBV28 and TRBJ2-2, is DVKVTQSSRYLVKRTGEKVFLECVQDMDHENMFWYRQDPGLGLRLIYFSYDVKMKEKGDIPEGYSVSREKKERFSLILESASTNQTSMYLCASSIYSGSNTGELFFGEGSRLTVL.

This chain joins TRBV11-2 and TRBJ1-3; TRBD1 aligns across 7 bases. The CDR3 has 15 amino acids. Trimming removed 5 bases from V and 9 bases from J; junction bases left unmatched: 13. From germline, CDR1 is SGHAT and CDR2 FQNNGV. The CDR3 sequence: CASSPLTGPPGTIYF. The CDR3 DNA sequence: TGTGCCAGCAGCCCCCTGACAGGGCCCCCGGGCACCATATATTTT.

V gene TRBV7-8 combines with J gene TRBJ2-2, with TRBD2 matching over 13 bases. Unmatched junction bases numbered 11, after V lost 3 bases and J lost 7 bases. The length of the CDR3 is 18 residues. Germline CDR1 is SGHVS and CDR2 is FQNEAQ. CDR3 loop: CASSFSGLAGESYGELFF. Written as DNA, the CDR3 is TGTGCCAGCAGCTTTAGTGGACTAGCGGGAGAATCGTACGGGGAGCTGTTTTTT.

V and J are TRBV9 and TRBJ2-7; tentative D call: TRBD2 (6 bases). The CDR3 length is 13 residues. CDR1 and CDR2 (germline): SGDLS, YYNGEE. Trimming left V 2 bases short and J 3 bases short, with 9 bases between. DNA of the CDR3: TGTGCCAGCAGCGTTTCGGGGGACTACGAGCAGTACTTC. This translates into CASSVSGDYEQYF. Together with reference TRBV9 and TRBJ2-7, the CDR3 gives the full variable domain: DSGVTQTPKHLITATGQRVTLRCSPRSGDLSVYWYQQSLDQGLQFLIQYYNGEERAKGNILERFSAQQFPDLHSELNLSSLELGDSALYFCASSVSGDYEQYFGPGTRLTVT.

This clone showed up just once. This chain links TRBV27 with TRBJ2-5, with 14 bases aligning to TRBD2. The CDR3 has 15 amino acids. With 6 bases clipped from V and 6 bases from J, the junction kept 6 bases outside the gene matches. Germline V gene sequence: CDR1 MNHEY, CDR2 SMNVEV (reference sequence). CDR3 region: CASRTGTSGRKTQYF. The CDR3 coding sequence is TGTGCCAGCAGAACCGGGACTAGCGGGAGAAAGACCCAGTACTTC.